These 5 T cell receptor beta chains were all obtained from the same sample, sequenced in a study of T cell repertoires in cytomegalovirus infection. Each CDR3 protein gets one entry after TCRdb re-called the reads with MiXCR. Of tens of thousands of distinct CDR3 sequences in the sample, 20% to 25% were seen once. These receptors have no known antigen. Input material: PBMCs, sequenced either directly or after in vitro stimulation (not recorded which). Receptors were obtained from a human donor in good health (CMV status not recorded). Some clones in this sample may be carry-over from other donors' samples.

This clonotype has only a few counts. The rearrangement uses TRBV5-1 and TRBJ2-5; 11 bases fit TRBD2. The CDR3 has 17 residues. With V trimmed by 3 bases and J by 3 bases, 10 bases remained unmatched. Germline V gene sequence: CDR1 SGHRS, CDR2 YFSETQ. CDR3 nucleotides: TGCGCCAGCAGCTCGACAGCCGGGACTAGCGGAAAAGAGACCCAGTACTTC. Translation gives CASSSTAGTSGKETQYF.

This clonotype was seen repeatedly, ten times or more. The J gene is TRBJ1-1, the V gene TRBV11-2; D is uncertain. V was shortened by 3 bases and J by 7 bases, with 9 bases between the two germline ends. The CDR3 consists of 12 residues. Germline V gene sequence: CDR1 SGHAT, CDR2 FQNNGV. The CDR3, as DNA: TGTGCCAGCAGCTTTATAAGGAGTGAAGCTTTCTTT. It yields the protein CASSFIRSEAFF.

This clonotype was seen a handful of times. The chain links TRBV7-2 to TRBJ2-1; the match to TRBD2 covers 10 bases. Germline V gene sequence: CDR1 SGHTA, CDR2 FQGNSA. This CDR3 spans 14 amino acids. V trimming: 3 bases; J trimming: 7 bases; junction bases outside the gene matches: 3. The CDR3 nucleotides read TGTGCCAGCAGCTTTTCTAGCGGGAGAAATGAGCAGTTCTTC. Its protein is CASSFSSGRNEQFF.

This clonotype came up many times. J is TRBJ2-5 and V is TRBV7-2; 12 bases are a match to TRBD2. The germline V gene encodes CDR1 SGHTA and CDR2 FQGNSA. V dropped 2 bases and J dropped 4; count of bases not matched to a gene: 2. This CDR3 has 15 residues. The CDR3 DNA is TGTGCCAGCAGCTTACTAGCGGGAGGGGCAGAGACCCAGTACTTC. Protein: CASSLLAGGAETQYF. Using reference TRBV7-2 and TRBJ2-5 for the parts outside the CDR3, the full variable domain is GAGVSQSPSNKVTEKGKDVELRCDPISGHTALYWYRQSLGQGLEFLIYFQGNSAPDKSGLPSDRFSAERTGGSVSTLTIQRTQQEDSAVYLCASSLLAGGAETQYFGPGTRLLVL.

This clonotype was detected ten times or more. This CDR3 is CASSLDIWAAQGYEQYF. The CDR3 DNA reads as TGTGCCAGCAGCTTAGATATTTGGGCAGCCCAGGGGTACGAGCAGTACTTC. This sequence joins TRBV7-7 and TRBJ2-7; D might be TRBD1 (6 bases). Germline V gene lookup returns CDR1 SSHAT and CDR2 FNYEAQ (reference sequence). This CDR3 is built from 17 residues. Between the trimmed V and J ends, which lost 1 base and 4 bases, there was a span of 20 bases. Full variable domain (outside the CDR3, taken from reference TRBV7-7 and TRBJ2-7): GAGVSQSPRYKVTKRGQDVTLRCDPISSHATLYWYQQALGQGPEFLTYFNYEAQPDKSGLPSDRFSAERPEGSISTLTIQRTEQRDSAMYRCASSLDIWAAQGYEQYFGPGTRLTVT.